The 32 T cell receptor beta chains listed next were all sequenced from one sample in a study of OX40 agonist ivuxolimab in advanced cancers. Here immunoSEQ multiplex PCR was the method, and the copy in TCRdb shows in-frame clones only, minus some. The sample shows 50,000 to 75,000 clones, about 88% of them seen only once. The source material was CD4+ or CD8+ T cells sorted from blood, sampled in a trial of the OX40 agonist ivuxolimab. The receptors originated from an adult with an advanced solid tumor such as melanoma, head and neck, liver or kidney cancer.

This chain links TRBV5-1 with TRBJ1-4; no clear D gene. The CDR3 covers 13 residues. V was cut by 4 bases and J by 3 bases, with 7 bases left in between. Germline-derived CDR1 and CDR2 are SGHRS and YFSETQ. CDR3: CASSHGPNEKLFF. The CDR3 DNA reads TGCGCCAGCAGCCACGGTCCTAATGAAAAACTGTTTTTT.

The genes are TRBV19 and TRBJ1-1; 12 bases match TRBD1. The V gene's germline CDR1 is LNHDA and CDR2 SQIVND (reference sequence). Losses at the gene ends were 7 bases for V and 11 bases for J; bases not matched to a gene: 14. The CDR3 spans 15 residues. The CDR3 protein is CASMRDRGRVQTAFF. The CDR3 DNA is TGTGCCAGTATGCGGGACAGGGGGCGAGTACAAACGGCTTTCTTT.

A few counts support this clone. The rearrangement uses TRBV11-2 and TRBJ1-1, with TRBD1 matching 8 bases. CDR1 is SGHAT, CDR2 FQNNGV, per germline. Germline trimming cut 5 bases from V and 7 bases from J; bases unmatched to any gene: 24. CDR3 length: 19 amino acids. The DNA of the CDR3 is TGTGCCAGCAGCCTTCCAGGGACAGGCGGACCAGTAGGGAGGCTTGAAGCTTTCTTT. Translation gives CASSLPGTGGPVGRLEAFF.

This chain uses TRBV15 with TRBJ2-5; weak D call: TRBD1 (6 bases). Germline loops: CDR1 LNHNV, CDR2 YYDKDF (reference sequence). The CDR3 length is 15 residues. V lost 1 base and J lost 5, with 14 bases in between. CDR3 coding DNA: TGTGCCACCAGCAGAGCAAACAGGGTCGGGGAGACCCAGTACTTC. Its protein product is CATSRANRVGETQYF.

V gene TRBV18 combines with J gene TRBJ1-6; TRBD1 agrees at 8 bases. The CDR3 loop spans 18 amino acids. CDR1 and CDR2 from the germline V gene are KGHSH and LQKENI. J gave up 7 bases and V 3 bases, and 14 bases lay outside the gene matches. This CDR3 reads CASSPFELRTGWNSPLHF. DNA for the CDR3: TGTGCCAGCTCACCGTTCGAATTAAGGACAGGGTGGAATTCACCCCTCCACTTT.

This clone was seen a handful of times. J is TRBJ1-5 and V is TRBV10-3; TRBD1 might be the D (5 bases). V lost 7 bases to trimming and J lost 1 base, with 8 bases between them. The CDR3 is 13 residues long. Germline V lookup: CDR1 ENHRY, CDR2 SYGVKD. The DNA of the CDR3 is TGTGCCATCAAGGAGGGGAGCAATCAGCCCCAGCATTTT. Amino acid sequence: CAIKEGSNQPQHF.

The chain has TRBV5-1 and TRBJ1-3; D gene uncertain. The germline gives CDR1 SGHRS, CDR2 YFSETQ. There are 14 residues in the CDR3. V lost 4 bases, J lost 0 bases, and 8 bases lay in between. CDR3 protein: CASSPRNSGNTIYF. The DNA for the CDR3 is TGCGCCAGCAGCCCCAGGAACTCTGGAAACACCATATATTTT.

The V call is TRBV14, the J call TRBJ2-5; no reliable D call. CDR1 is SGHDN, CDR2 FVKESK, per germline. V lost 4 bases, J lost 4 bases, and 10 bases lay in between. The CDR3 has 13 amino acids. CDR3 amino acids: CASSRSLGETQYF. CDR3 sequence (DNA): TGTGCCAGCAGCCGGTCTTTAGGAGAGACCCAGTACTTC.

This clone turned up a few times. The genes are TRBV7-9 and TRBJ2-5; 7 bases line up with TRBD1. V was pared by 6 bases and J by 5 bases, with 9 bases of the junction left unmatched. This CDR3 is built from 14 residues. Per germline, CDR1 SEHNR and CDR2 FQNEAQ (reference sequence). The CDR3 nucleotides read TGTGCCAGCAGACCAAGGGGGCCTGCGGAGACCCAGTACTTC. Translating gives CASRPRGPAETQYF.

The chain employs TRBV4-1 and TRBJ1-2; D is perhaps TRBD1 (5 bases). The germline V and J ends were trimmed by 3 bases and 3 bases, with 14 bases remaining between them. The CDR3 contains 15 residues. The germline V gene encodes CDR1 MGHRA and CDR2 YSYEKL. CDR3 in DNA: TGCGCCAGCAGCCACGCCAGGGAGACAGACTATGGCTACACCTTC. This gives the protein CASSHARETDYGYTF.

The V and J genes are TRBV5-1 and TRBJ1-3, with 8 bases identical to TRBD1. The CDR3 totals 17 residues. CDR1 and CDR2 from the germline V gene are SGHRS and YFSETQ. With 1 base clipped from V and 0 bases from J, the junction kept 6 bases outside the gene matches. The DNA for the CDR3 is TGCGCCAGCAGCTTGTTCAGGGGGCAAAACTCTGGAAACACCATATATTTT. Amino acids: CASSLFRGQNSGNTIYF.

The chain recombines TRBV12-5 with TRBJ1-2, with D possibly being TRBD1 (5 bases). The CDR3 has 15 amino acids. Germline V gene data show CDR1 as LGHNT and CDR2 as FRNRAP. Trimming removed 6 bases at V and 0 bases at J, with 14 bases between. CDR3 in DNA: TGTGCTAGTGGCCAGTCCCCGGGACCTAACTATGGCTACACCTTC. It yields the protein CASGQSPGPNYGYTF.

The rearrangement joins TRBV7-9 to TRBJ1-3; 8 positions match TRBD1. The J segment lost 3 bases and the V segment lost 5 bases, leaving 3 bases of the junction unmatched. This CDR3 comprises 14 residues. Germline CDR1 is SEHNR and CDR2 is FQNEAQ (reference sequence). Written as DNA, the CDR3 is TGTGCCAGCAGCCAGACAGGGGTTGGAAACACCATATATTTT. Residues: CASSQTGVGNTIYF.

The chain has TRBV7-3 and TRBJ1-1; D is undetermined. V lost 1 base, J lost 6 bases, and 15 bases lay in between. The CDR3 contains 15 residues. Germline CDR1 reads SGHTA; CDR2 reads FQGTGA. In DNA form, the CDR3 reads TGTGCCAGCAGCTTAAATCCCGGACCGTTGGCTGAAGCTTTCTTT. Encoded protein: CASSLNPGPLAEAFF. Looking up the rest from reference TRBV7-3 and TRBJ1-1 gives the full variable domain: GAGVSQTPSNKVTEKGKYVELRCDPISGHTALYWYRQSLGQGPEFLIYFQGTGAADDSGLPNDRFFAVRPEGSVSTLKIQRTERGDSAVYLCASSLNPGPLAEAFFGQGTRLTVV.

This chain joins TRBV7-8 and TRBJ1-2; TRBD1 might be the D (6 bases). Trimming removed 2 bases from V and 2 bases from J, with 15 bases in between. The CDR3 runs 16 residues. Germline-derived CDR1 and CDR2 are SGHVS and FQNEAQ. As DNA, the CDR3 is TGTGCCAGCAGCTTAAGACAGGCTTTGGGAAACTATGGCTACACCTTC. Amino acid sequence: CASSLRQALGNYGYTF.

The chain joins TRBV19 to TRBJ1-5; D might be TRBD1 (6 bases). The CDR3 sequence is 15 residues long. Germline CDR1 reads LNHDA; CDR2 reads SQIVND (reference sequence). With 3 bases removed from V and 1 base from J, the gap between germline ends came to 10 bases. This CDR3 reads CASSMGTTSNQPQHF. CDR3 nucleotide sequence: TGTGCCAGTAGTATGGGGACAACGAGCAATCAGCCCCAGCATTTT.

This chain connects TRBV7-6 to TRBJ2-7, with TRBD1 identical over 7 bases. CDR1 is SGHVS and CDR2 is FNYEAQ in the germline V gene. After removal of 5 bases from V and 3 bases from J, the junction contained 1 base not matched to a gene. The CDR3 length is 12 residues. The CDR3 sequence: CASSAGGYEQYF. The CDR3 nucleotides read TGTGCCAGCAGCGCAGGGGGCTACGAGCAGTACTTC.

Of note for this clone: Different DNA sequences within this sample yield the same CDR3. The chain combines TRBV18 with TRBJ2-1; TRBD2 matches 9 bases. J gave up 5 bases and V 6 bases, and 8 bases lay outside the gene matches. Per the germline V gene, CDR1 is KGHSH and CDR2 is LQKENI. The CDR3 consists of 15 residues. CDR3 sequence: CASSFGSGGHNEQFF. As DNA, the CDR3 is TGTGCCAGCTCCTTTGGTAGCGGGGGTCACAATGAGCAGTTCTTC. Full variable domain (rest looked up from reference TRBV18 and TRBJ2-1): NAGVMQNPRHLVRRRGQEARLRCSPMKGHSHVYWYRQLPEEGLKFMVYLQKENIIDESGMPKERFSAEFPKEGPSILRIQQVVRGDSAAYFCASSFGSGGHNEQFFGPGTRLTVL.

CDR3: CASSYTPVVGTEAFF. CDR3 DNA sequence: TGTGCCAGCAGTTACACCCCCGTGGTTGGCACTGAAGCTTTCTTT. The J gene is TRBJ1-1, the V gene TRBV6-5; unclear D gene. Germline V lookup: CDR1 MNHEY, CDR2 SVGAGI. The CDR3 spans 15 residues. V shed 2 bases and J shed 4 bases, with 14 bases lying between them.

The CDR3 DNA reads as TGCGCCAGCAGGCTGGGCGGGGGGGAGCTGTTTTTT. As protein: CASRLGGGELFF. V and J are TRBV5-1 and TRBJ2-2; maybe TRBD2 (5 bases). The ends were cut back, 5 bases at V and 8 bases at J, with 10 bases in the middle. Germline V gene lookup returns CDR1 SGHRS and CDR2 YFSETQ. The CDR3 has 12 residues.

The chain combines TRBV5-3 with TRBJ1-5; D is perhaps TRBD1 (6 bases). TRBV5-3 is flagged as an ORF with uncertain function. Deletions cut 6 bases from V and 4 bases from J, with 14 bases between. The CDR3 is made up of 14 amino acids. The CDR3 region has the DNA TGTGCCAGAACCGTAAGGGGGGGAAATCAGCCCCAGCATTTT. Protein sequence: CARTVRGGNQPQHF.

V and J are TRBV19 and TRBJ1-2, with D unclear. V lost 3 bases to trimming and J lost 4 bases, with 15 bases between them. The CDR3 covers 15 residues. Germline CDR1 and CDR2: LNHDA and SQIVND (reference sequence). CDR3 loop: CASSILGDLVYGYTF. For the CDR3, the DNA is TGTGCCAGTAGTATCCTCGGGGATCTGGTCTATGGCTACACCTTC.

This clone was detected only once. The chain has TRBV27 and TRBJ1-2; 7 bases are a match to TRBD1. CDR3 size: 15 residues. V shed 5 bases, J shed 3 bases, and the junction held 9 bases outside the gene matches. The germline CDR1 and CDR2 sequences are MNHEY and SMNVEV (reference sequence). The CDR3 nucleotides are TGTGCCAGCAGTAGCCCAGGACAGGCCCACTATGGCTACACCTTC. This gives the protein CASSSPGQAHYGYTF.

The J gene is TRBJ2-5, the V gene TRBV5-4; D gene ambiguous. Trimming shortened V by 6 bases and J by 2 bases, and 14 bases separated the two germline ends. The CDR3 runs 14 residues. CDR1 SGHNT and CDR2 YYREEE come from the germline V gene (reference sequence). The CDR3 is CASTTGLGQETQYF. For the CDR3, the DNA is TGTGCCAGCACCACGGGCCTCGGGCAAGAGACCCAGTACTTC.

The chain uses TRBV7-2 and TRBJ1-6; no clear D. Trimming cost V 0 bases and J 7 bases, with 10 bases left between them. CDR1 and CDR2 from the germline V gene are SGHTA and FQGNSA. The CDR3 is made up of 15 amino acids. As DNA, the CDR3 is TGTGCCAGCAGCTTAGCGGGGAACACCAATTCACCCCTCCACTTT. Amino acid sequence: CASSLAGNTNSPLHF.

CDR3 nucleotide sequence: TGTGCCAGCAGCTTAGCGGCAGGGAATAATTCACCCCTCCACTTT. Its translation: CASSLAAGNNSPLHF. The chain is built from TRBV7-8 and TRBJ1-6; D may be TRBD1 (5 bases). The V and J ends lost 0 bases and 5 bases respectively, with 8 bases between them. Germline CDR1 reads SGHVS; CDR2 reads FQNEAQ. CDR3 length: 15 amino acids.

This sequence joins TRBV9 and TRBJ1-1; D is ambiguous. Germline V CDR1 and CDR2: SGDLS, YYNGEE. CDR3 size: 15 residues. V was cut by 4 bases and J by 1 base, with 14 bases left in between. The chain's CDR3 is CASSPSGRQNTEAFF. The CDR3, as DNA: TGTGCCAGCAGCCCCTCGGGCAGGCAGAACACTGAAGCTTTCTTT.

This clone was found a few times. V is TRBV6-5 and J is TRBJ1-3; 11 positions match TRBD1. From germline, CDR1 is MNHEY and CDR2 SVGAGI. Losses at the gene ends were 2 bases for V and 8 bases for J; bases not matched to a gene: 8. This CDR3 spans 16 amino acids. The CDR3 nucleotides read TGTGCCAGCAGTTACACAGGACAGGGGGCGATGGACACCATATATTTT. As protein: CASSYTGQGAMDTIYF.

The chain uses TRBV7-8 and TRBJ1-5; D might be TRBD1 (5 bases). V was shortened by 0 bases and J by 3 bases, with 9 bases between the two germline ends. The CDR3 is 15 residues long. Germline CDR1 SGHVS, CDR2 FQNEAQ. Written as DNA, the CDR3 is TGTGCCAGCAGCTTAGCTGGGGGGGTCAATCAGCCCCAGCATTTT. Amino acid sequence: CASSLAGGVNQPQHF.

This clone was observed once. The chain uses TRBV27 and TRBJ1-6; 7 bases match TRBD1. The CDR3 contains 15 residues. The trim removed 6 bases at V and 5 bases at J, leaving 7 bases unmatched. Germline V CDR1 and CDR2: MNHEY, SMNVEV (reference sequence). CDR3 coding DNA: TGTGCCAGCAGGGTGGACAGGTCGCATAATTCACCCCTCCACTTT. It is translated as CASRVDRSHNSPLHF.

J is TRBJ1-6 and V is TRBV7-3; D possibly corresponds to TRBD1 (6 bases). The CDR3 is made up of 18 amino acids. Trimming pared 5 bases from V and 7 bases from J, leaving 24 bases between. Germline CDR1 reads SGHTA; CDR2 reads FQGTGA. Here the CDR3 DNA reads TGTGCCAGCAGCCCCAACCGAGGGCAGGGGTCGAAAAATTCACCCCTCCACTTT. Translated, it gives CASSPNRGQGSKNSPLHF.

The rearrangement uses TRBV5-4 and TRBJ1-4; perhaps TRBD1 as D (5 bases). This CDR3 comprises 15 residues. Germline V CDR1 and CDR2: SGHNT, YYREEE (reference sequence). V was shortened by 4 bases and J by 7 bases, with 17 bases between the two germline ends. CDR3 in amino acids: CASSTQGGGREKLFF. CDR3 coding DNA: TGTGCCAGCAGCACCCAGGGTGGAGGTCGTGAAAAACTGTTTTTT.